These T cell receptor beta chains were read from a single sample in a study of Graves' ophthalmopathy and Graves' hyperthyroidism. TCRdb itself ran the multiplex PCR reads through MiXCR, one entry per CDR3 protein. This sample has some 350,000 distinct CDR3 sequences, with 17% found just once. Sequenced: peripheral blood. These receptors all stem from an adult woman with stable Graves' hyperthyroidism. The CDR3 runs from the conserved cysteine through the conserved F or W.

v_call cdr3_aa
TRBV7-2 CASSRQMRGQQYF
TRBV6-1 CASLRDTEAFF
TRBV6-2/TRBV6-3 CASSSDGGSYEQYF
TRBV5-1 CASSFTGTTNQNSPLHF
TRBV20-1 CSARDRGRLYGYTF
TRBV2 CASRVWVNTEAFF
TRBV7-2 CASSLTGVSSEQYF
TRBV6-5 CASSYVRHEQYF
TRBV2 CASRATSGAQETQYF
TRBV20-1 CSARDIVLAGVSEQYF
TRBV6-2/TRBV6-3 CASGDGTPYEQYF
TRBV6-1 CASSEATGGRQPQHF
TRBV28 CASRPGQGVYEQYF
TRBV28 CASSFFQGSNTIYF